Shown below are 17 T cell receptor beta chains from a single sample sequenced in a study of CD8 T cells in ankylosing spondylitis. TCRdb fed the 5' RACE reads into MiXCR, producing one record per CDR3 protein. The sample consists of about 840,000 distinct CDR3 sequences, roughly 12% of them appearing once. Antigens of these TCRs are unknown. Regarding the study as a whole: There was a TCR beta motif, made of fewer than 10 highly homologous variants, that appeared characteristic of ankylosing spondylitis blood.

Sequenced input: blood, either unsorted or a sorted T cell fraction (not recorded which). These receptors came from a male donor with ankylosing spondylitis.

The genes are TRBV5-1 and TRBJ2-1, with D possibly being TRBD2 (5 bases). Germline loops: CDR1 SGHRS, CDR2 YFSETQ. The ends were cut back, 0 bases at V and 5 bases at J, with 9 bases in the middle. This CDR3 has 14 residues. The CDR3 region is CASSLEPSHNEQFF. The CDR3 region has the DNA TGCGCCAGCAGCTTGGAACCTAGCCACAATGAGCAGTTCTTC.

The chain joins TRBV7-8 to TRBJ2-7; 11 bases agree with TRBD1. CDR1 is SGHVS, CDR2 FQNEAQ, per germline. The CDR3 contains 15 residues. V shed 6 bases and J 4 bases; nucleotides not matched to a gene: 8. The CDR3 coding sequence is TGTGCCAGCAGACTAGGACAGGGGGCGAGATACGAGCAGTACTTC. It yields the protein CASRLGQGARYEQYF.

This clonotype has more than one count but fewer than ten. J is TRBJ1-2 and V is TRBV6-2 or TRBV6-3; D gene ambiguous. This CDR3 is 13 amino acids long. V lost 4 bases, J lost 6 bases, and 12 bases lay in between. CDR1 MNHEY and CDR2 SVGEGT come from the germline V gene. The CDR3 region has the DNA TGTGCCAGCAGTTCCGTTAGAAAGCATGGCTACACCTTC. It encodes CASSSVRKHGYTF.

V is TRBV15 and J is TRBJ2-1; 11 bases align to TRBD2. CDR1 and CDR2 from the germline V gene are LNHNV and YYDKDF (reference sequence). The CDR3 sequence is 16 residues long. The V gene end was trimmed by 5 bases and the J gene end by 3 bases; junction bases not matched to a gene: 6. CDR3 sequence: CATSGLTSGIYNEQFF. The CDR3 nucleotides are TGTGCCACCAGCGGATTGACTAGCGGGATCTACAATGAGCAGTTCTTC. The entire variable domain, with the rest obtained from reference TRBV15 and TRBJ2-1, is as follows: DAMVIQNPRYQVTQFGKPVTLSCSQTLNHNVMYWYQQKSSQAPKLLFHYYDKDFNNEADTPDNFQSRRPNTSFCFLDIRSPGLGDTAMYLCATSGLTSGIYNEQFFGPGTRLTVL.

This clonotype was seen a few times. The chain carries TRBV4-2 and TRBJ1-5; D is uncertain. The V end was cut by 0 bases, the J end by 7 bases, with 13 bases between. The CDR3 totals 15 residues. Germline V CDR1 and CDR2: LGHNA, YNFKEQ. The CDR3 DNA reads TGTGCCAGCAGCCAAGATTATACCTTTGGCCAGCCCCAGCATTTT. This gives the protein CASSQDYTFGQPQHF.

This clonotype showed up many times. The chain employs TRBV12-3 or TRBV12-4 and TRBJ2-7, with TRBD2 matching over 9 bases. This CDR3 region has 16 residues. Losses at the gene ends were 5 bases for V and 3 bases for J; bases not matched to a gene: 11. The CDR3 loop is CASSTRVSGSFYEQYF. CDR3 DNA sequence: TGTGCCAGCAGTACTAGAGTTAGCGGGAGTTTCTACGAGCAGTACTTC.

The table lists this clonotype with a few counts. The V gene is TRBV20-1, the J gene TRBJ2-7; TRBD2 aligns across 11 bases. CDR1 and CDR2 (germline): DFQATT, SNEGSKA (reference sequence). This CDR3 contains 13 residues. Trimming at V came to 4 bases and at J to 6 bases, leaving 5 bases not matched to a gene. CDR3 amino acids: CSAIPLAGGEQYF. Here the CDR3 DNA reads TGCAGTGCTATCCCGCTAGCGGGAGGCGAGCAGTACTTC.

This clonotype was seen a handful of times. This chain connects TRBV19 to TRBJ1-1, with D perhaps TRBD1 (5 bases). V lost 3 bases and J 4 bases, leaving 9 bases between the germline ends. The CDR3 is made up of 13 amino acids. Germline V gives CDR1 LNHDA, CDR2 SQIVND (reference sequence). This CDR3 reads CASSMGVITEAFF. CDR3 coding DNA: TGTGCCAGTAGTATGGGGGTGATCACTGAAGCTTTCTTT.

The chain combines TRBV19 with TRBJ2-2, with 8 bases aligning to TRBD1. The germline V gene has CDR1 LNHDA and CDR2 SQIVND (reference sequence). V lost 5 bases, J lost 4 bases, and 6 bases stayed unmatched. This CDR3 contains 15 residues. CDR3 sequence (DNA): TGTGCCAGTAGTTCCAGGGGGCTGAGCACCGGGGAGCTGTTTTTT. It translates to CASSSRGLSTGELFF.

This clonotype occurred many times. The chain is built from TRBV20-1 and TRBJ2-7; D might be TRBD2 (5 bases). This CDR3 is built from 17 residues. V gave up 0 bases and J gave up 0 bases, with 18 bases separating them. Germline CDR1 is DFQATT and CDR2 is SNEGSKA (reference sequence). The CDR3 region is CSARELRAPGGSYEQYF. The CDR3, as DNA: TGCAGTGCTAGAGAACTTAGGGCCCCTGGAGGCTCCTACGAGCAGTACTTC.

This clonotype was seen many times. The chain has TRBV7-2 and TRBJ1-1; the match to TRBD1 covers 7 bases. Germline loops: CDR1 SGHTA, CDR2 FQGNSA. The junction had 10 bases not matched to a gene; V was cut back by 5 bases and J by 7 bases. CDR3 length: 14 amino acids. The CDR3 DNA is TGTGCCAGCAGCCTACGACAGGGAGTTATTGAAGCTTTCTTT. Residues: CASSLRQGVIEAFF.

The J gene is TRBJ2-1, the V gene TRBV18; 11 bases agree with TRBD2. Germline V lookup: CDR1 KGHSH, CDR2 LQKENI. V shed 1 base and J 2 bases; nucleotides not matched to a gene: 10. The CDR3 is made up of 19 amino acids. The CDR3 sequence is CASSPQGVLAGGTYNEQFF. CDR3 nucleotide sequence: TGTGCCAGCTCACCACAAGGGGTTCTAGCGGGAGGTACCTACAATGAGCAGTTCTTC.

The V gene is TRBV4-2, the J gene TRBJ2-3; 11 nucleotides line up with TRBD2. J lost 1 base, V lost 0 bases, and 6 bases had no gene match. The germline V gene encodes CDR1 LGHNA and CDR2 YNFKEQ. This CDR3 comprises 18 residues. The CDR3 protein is CASSQDRTSGRGTDTQYF. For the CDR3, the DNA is TGTGCCAGCAGCCAAGATCGTACTAGCGGGAGAGGCACAGATACGCAGTATTTT.

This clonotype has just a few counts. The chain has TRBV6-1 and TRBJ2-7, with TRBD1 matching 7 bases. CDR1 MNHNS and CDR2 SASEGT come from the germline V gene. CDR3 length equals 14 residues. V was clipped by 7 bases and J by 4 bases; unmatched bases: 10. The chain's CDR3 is CASNGGRGIYEQYF. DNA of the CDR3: TGTGCCAGCAATGGAGGCAGGGGGATATACGAGCAGTACTTC.

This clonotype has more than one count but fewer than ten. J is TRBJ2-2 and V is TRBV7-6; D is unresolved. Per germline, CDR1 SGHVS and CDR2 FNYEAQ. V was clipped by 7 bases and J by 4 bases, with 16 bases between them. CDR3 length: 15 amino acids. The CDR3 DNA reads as TGTGCCAGCAACCTAGGCCCGTTCCTCACCGGGGAGCTGTTTTTT. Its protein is CASNLGPFLTGELFF.

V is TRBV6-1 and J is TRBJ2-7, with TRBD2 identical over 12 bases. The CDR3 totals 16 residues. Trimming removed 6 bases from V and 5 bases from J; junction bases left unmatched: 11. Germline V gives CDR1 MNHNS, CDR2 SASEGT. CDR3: CASSIPSGRAGDEQYF. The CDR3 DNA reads TGTGCCAGCAGCATTCCTAGCGGGAGGGCCGGAGACGAGCAGTACTTC.

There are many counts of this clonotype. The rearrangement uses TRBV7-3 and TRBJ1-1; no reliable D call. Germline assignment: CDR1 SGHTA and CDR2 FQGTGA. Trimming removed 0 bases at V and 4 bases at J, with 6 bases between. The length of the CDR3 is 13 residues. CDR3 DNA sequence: TGTGCCAGCAGCTTAACGTTTACCACTGAAGCTTTCTTT. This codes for CASSLTFTTEAFF.